The 28 T cell receptor beta chains below come from one sample, sequenced in a study of T cell responses to AZD1222 COVID-19 vaccine. Here immunoSEQ multiplex PCR was the method, and the copy in TCRdb shows in-frame clones only, minus some. This table holds almost 70,000 clones, 70% to 90% found once. Sample: peripheral blood, taken 28 days after the second AZD1222 dose. All receptors derive from an adult who received the AZD1222 COVID-19 vaccine.

A few counts support this clone. The V gene is TRBV14, the J gene TRBJ1-1, with D tentatively TRBD1 (6 bases). Trimming took off 6 bases at V and 4 bases at J, with 18 bases between the two ends. The V gene's germline CDR1 is SGHDN and CDR2 FVKESK. The CDR3 has 15 residues. CDR3 nucleotide sequence: TGTGCCAGCAGTCCAGGGGAAGGGAGGCGCACTGAAGCTTTCTTT. Translated, it gives CASSPGEGRRTEAFF.

This sequence joins TRBV12-5 and TRBJ2-6; D may correspond to TRBD1 or TRBD2 (5 bases each). CDR1 and CDR2 (germline): LGHNT, FRNRAP. This CDR3 comprises 17 residues. V was pared by 3 bases and J by 0 bases, with 12 bases between. CDR3 amino acids: CASGFRDASSGANVLTF. In DNA form, the CDR3 reads TGTGCTAGTGGTTTCCGGGACGCTTCCTCTGGGGCCAACGTCCTGACTTTC.

The chain recombines TRBV5-4 with TRBJ2-7; 8 bases map to TRBD1. This CDR3 comprises 15 residues. Germline loops: CDR1 SGHNT, CDR2 YYREEE (reference sequence). V lost 4 bases and J lost 0; bases outside the gene matches: 6. The CDR3 region is CASSADRGGSYEQYF. The CDR3 nucleotides read TGTGCCAGCAGCGCTGACAGGGGAGGCTCCTACGAGCAGTACTTC.

This chain uses TRBV15 with TRBJ2-6; TRBD2 is a possible D gene (5 bases). The germline V gene has CDR1 LNHNV and CDR2 YYDKDF (reference sequence). The V and J ends lost 3 bases and 0 bases respectively, with 6 bases between them. This CDR3 is built from 15 residues. The CDR3 loop reads CATSSGGSGANVLTF. The CDR3 DNA is TGTGCCACCAGCAGCGGAGGCTCTGGGGCCAACGTCCTGACTTTC.

This clone has just one count. The rearrangement joins TRBV18 to TRBJ1-2, with 9 bases aligning to TRBD1. Germline loops: CDR1 KGHSH, CDR2 LQKENI. J lost 3 bases, V lost 3 bases, and 5 bases had no gene match. This CDR3 region has 15 residues. CDR3 loop: CASSPRQGVDYGYTF. The CDR3 DNA sequence: TGTGCCAGCTCACCCCGACAGGGGGTAGACTATGGCTACACCTTC. Full variable domain (rest looked up from reference TRBV18 and TRBJ1-2): NAGVMQNPRHLVRRRGQEARLRCSPMKGHSHVYWYRQLPEEGLKFMVYLQKENIIDESGMPKERFSAEFPKEGPSILRIQQVVRGDSAAYFCASSPRQGVDYGYTFGSGTRLTVV.

The chain recombines TRBV6-4 with TRBJ1-2, with D perhaps matching TRBD1 (6 bases). The germline V gene has CDR1 MRHNA and CDR2 SNTAGT. The ends were cut back, 2 bases at V and 0 bases at J, with 10 bases in the middle. The CDR3 loop spans 15 amino acids. The CDR3 DNA is TGTGCCAGCAGTGACCACAGGGCAGCTAACTATGGCTACACCTTC. It encodes CASSDHRAANYGYTF.

V usage is TRBV11-2 and J usage is TRBJ1-1; D ambiguous. Germline values: CDR1 SGHAT, CDR2 FQNNGV. The V gene lost 5 bases and the J gene lost 1 base, with 11 bases spanning the gap. The CDR3 covers 14 residues. The CDR3 bases are TGTGCCAGCAGCCCGTTCTCCGGGAACACTGAAGCTTTCTTT. It is translated as CASSPFSGNTEAFF. Complete variable domain (other parts from reference TRBV11-2 and TRBJ1-1): EAGVAQSPRYKIIEKRQSVAFWCNPISGHATLYWYQQILGQGPKLLIQFQNNGVVDDSQLPKDRFSAERLKGVDSTLKIQPAKLEDSAVYLCASSPFSGNTEAFFGQGTRLTVV.

In nucleotides, the CDR3 is TGTGCCAGTAGTATTTCAGGGTCCCAAATTCAGTACTTC. Translating it yields CASSISGSQIQYF. The gene calls are TRBV19 and TRBJ2-4, with D perhaps TRBD1 (5 bases). The CDR3 is 13 residues long. Germline values: CDR1 LNHDA, CDR2 SQIVND (reference sequence). The V end was cut by 3 bases, the J end by 10 bases, with 13 bases between. Full variable domain (remainder filled in from reference TRBV19 and TRBJ2-4): DGGITQSPKYLFRKEGQNVTLSCEQNLNHDAMYWYRQDPGQGLRLIYYSQIVNDFQKGDIAEGYSVSREKKESFPLTVTSAQKNPTAFYLCASSISGSQIQYFGAGTRLSVL.

This clone was observed a few times. In DNA, the CDR3 is TGTGCCAGCAGCTTAGGGCCAGGAAGCTCCTACGAGCAGTACTTC. Translating it yields CASSLGPGSSYEQYF. V usage is TRBV11-2 and J usage is TRBJ2-7; D is uncertain. The CDR3 is made up of 15 amino acids. CDR1 is SGHAT, CDR2 FQNNGV, per germline. V was pared by 1 base and J by 0 bases, with 10 bases between.

V usage is TRBV5-8 and J usage is TRBJ2-1, with D perhaps being TRBD1 or TRBD2 (6 bases each). This CDR3 region has 13 residues. Per germline, CDR1 SGHTS and CDR2 YDEGEE. The ends were cut back, 10 bases at V and 6 bases at J, with 17 bases in the middle. The CDR3: CAAGQGRSNEQFF. The CDR3 nucleotides are TGTGCCGCCGGGCAGGGGAGGAGCAATGAGCAGTTCTTC.

The chain employs TRBV3-1 (or the pseudogene TRBV3-2) and TRBJ1-3; no clear D. From germline, CDR1 is LGHDT and CDR2 YNNKEL (reference sequence). This CDR3 contains 15 residues. V dropped 4 bases and J dropped 0 bases, with 10 bases sitting between them. The CDR3 is CASSRTGSSGNTIYF. DNA of the CDR3: TGTGCCAGCAGCCGGACGGGGAGCTCTGGAAACACCATATATTTT.

The chain combines TRBV15 with TRBJ1-2; no firm D call. The ends were cut back, 1 base at V and 2 bases at J, with 8 bases in the middle. Germline V gives CDR1 LNHNV, CDR2 YYDKDF (reference sequence). The CDR3 length is 14 residues. CDR3: CATSRASRNYGYTF. CDR3 coding DNA: TGTGCCACCAGCAGAGCGTCCAGGAACTATGGCTACACCTTC.

This CDR3 is CASSLGGQDYGYTF. CDR3 nucleotide sequence: TGCGCCAGCAGCTTGGGGGGGCAGGACTATGGCTACACCTTC. V gene TRBV5-1 combines with J gene TRBJ1-2; maybe TRBD1 (6 bases). The length of the CDR3 is 14 residues. The germline gives CDR1 SGHRS, CDR2 YFSETQ. V gave up 0 bases and J gave up 3 bases, with 9 bases separating them. The variable domain in full, with the rest retrieved from reference TRBV5-1 and TRBJ1-2, is KAGVTQTPRYLIKTRGQQVTLSCSPISGHRSVSWYQQTPGQGLQFLFEYFSETQRNKGNFPGRFSGRQFSNSRSEMNVSTLELGDSALYLCASSLGGQDYGYTFGSGTRLTVV.

The V call is TRBV4-1, the J call TRBJ1-1; D is uncertain. V lost 4 bases to trimming and J lost 2 bases, with 23 bases between them. Per germline, CDR1 MGHRA and CDR2 YSYEKL. The length of the CDR3 is 18 residues. DNA for the CDR3: TGCGCCAGCAGCCCCGACTTTTCCCGGACGGATGCCAACACTGAAGCTTTCTTT. It specifies CASSPDFSRTDANTEAFF.

The chain joins TRBV27 to TRBJ2-7; maybe TRBD1 (5 bases). Per the germline V gene, CDR1 is MNHEY and CDR2 is SMNVEV (reference sequence). Trimming took off 2 bases at V and 1 base at J, with 12 bases between the two ends. The CDR3 has 15 residues. CDR3 in DNA: TGTGCCAGCAGTTTAGGAACAGGTTGGTCCTACGAGCAGTACTTC. Its translation: CASSLGTGWSYEQYF.

The chain combines TRBV5-4 with TRBJ2-3; tentatively, D is TRBD2 (5 bases). Germline V gene data show CDR1 as SGHNT and CDR2 as YYREEE (reference sequence). The V and J ends lost 3 bases and 5 bases respectively, with 7 bases between them. The CDR3 is 12 amino acids. The CDR3 DNA reads as TGTGCCAGCAGCTCGGGGAGAGATACGCAGTATTTT. Translated: CASSSGRDTQYF.

The chain combines TRBV10-3 with TRBJ2-6, with D unclear. Trimming took off 4 bases at V and 2 bases at J, with 18 bases between the two ends. Per germline, CDR1 ENHRY and CDR2 SYGVKD. The length of the CDR3 is 18 residues. The DNA of the CDR3 is TGTGCCATCAGTGTTCGACACCCAGTCGTTGCTGGGGCCAACGTCCTGACTTTC. It specifies CAISVRHPVVAGANVLTF.

This clone was seen more than once but under ten times. This sequence joins TRBV21-1 and TRBJ2-7; TRBD1 is taken as the D call from the table, unchecked against the DNA. TRBV21-1 is a pseudogene locus. There are 14 residues in the CDR3. The CDR3 sequence: CASSKKWGSYEQYF. The CDR3 DNA reads TGTGCCAGCAGCAAAAAATGGGGCAGCTACGAGCAGTACTTC.

This clone was found once. The rearrangement uses TRBV6-5 and TRBJ2-7; D is uncertain. This CDR3 has 13 amino acids. Germline V gene data show CDR1 as MNHEY and CDR2 as SVGAGI. V was clipped by 6 bases and J by 3 bases, with 12 bases between them. DNA of the CDR3: TGTGCCAGCAGCTGGGAAGGCGGCTACGAGCAGTACTTC. The encoded protein is CASSWEGGYEQYF.

The chain recombines TRBV29-1 with TRBJ2-7; 7 positions match TRBD1. V lost 4 bases to trimming and J lost 4 bases; unmatched junction nucleotides: 1. The germline V gene has CDR1 SQVTM and CDR2 ANQGSEA. This CDR3 is 11 amino acids long. CDR3 protein: CSVARGYEQYF. CDR3 DNA: TGCAGCGTTGCCAGGGGGTACGAGCAGTACTTC.

V gene TRBV27 combines with J gene TRBJ1-6, with D possibly being TRBD1 (5 bases). Germline values: CDR1 MNHEY, CDR2 SMNVEV (reference sequence). The germline V and J ends were trimmed by 7 bases and 7 bases, with 17 bases remaining between them. The CDR3 has 15 amino acids. The CDR3 spells CASKAWGGNNSPLHF. DNA for the CDR3: TGTGCCAGCAAAGCGTGGGGGGGGAACAATTCACCCCTCCACTTT.

The chain combines TRBV14 with TRBJ1-2, with D hard to call. The CDR3 sequence is 14 residues long. V lost 0 bases and J lost 3, with 8 bases in between. CDR1 and CDR2 from the germline V gene are SGHDN and FVKESK. The DNA of the CDR3 is TGTGCCAGCAGCCAAGATATAGATTACTATGGCTACACCTTC. This encodes CASSQDIDYYGYTF.

The V gene is TRBV5-6, the J gene TRBJ1-3; D remains unclear. V was pared by 2 bases and J by 0 bases, with 9 bases between. This CDR3 region has 15 residues. Germline-derived CDR1 and CDR2 are SGHDT and YYEEEE. CDR3 sequence: CASSFNWGSGNTIYF. The CDR3 bases are TGTGCCAGCAGCTTTAACTGGGGCTCTGGAAACACCATATATTTT.

As concerns this clone: The sample contains more than one DNA sequence encoding this CDR3. This chain links TRBV19 with TRBJ1-5; D is ambiguous. Germline CDR1 is LNHDA and CDR2 is SQIVND (reference sequence). This CDR3 is 16 amino acids long. With 1 base removed from V and 3 bases from J, the gap between germline ends came to 13 bases. CDR3 coding DNA: TGTGCCAGTAGTATAGGATGGACGGTGAACAATCAGCCCCAGCATTTT. It codes for CASSIGWTVNNQPQHF.

This chain uses TRBV25-1 with TRBJ1-2; 7 bases are shared with TRBD1. The germline V gene has CDR1 MGHDK and CDR2 SYGVNS. V lost 6 bases to trimming and J lost 0 bases; unmatched junction nucleotides: 13. The CDR3 has 17 amino acids. For the CDR3, the DNA is TGTGCCAGCAGCTTAGGGGGGGACAGCATAACTAACTATGGCTACACCTTC. Translated: CASSLGGDSITNYGYTF.

The chain has TRBV2 and TRBJ2-3; TRBD1 matches at 7 bases. This CDR3 is 15 amino acids long. Germline V lookup: CDR1 SNHLY, CDR2 FYNNEI. V gave up 6 bases and J gave up 2 bases; unmatched junction bases: 8. The CDR3 spells CASRQDRTNTDTQYF. Written as DNA, the CDR3 is TGTGCCAGCAGACAGGACAGGACAAACACAGATACGCAGTATTTT.

V usage is TRBV2 and J usage is TRBJ2-1; TRBD2 matches at 10 bases. This CDR3 has 17 amino acids. V shed 7 bases, J shed 6 bases, and the junction held 15 bases outside the gene matches. Germline V CDR1 and CDR2: SNHLY, FYNNEI. The CDR3 nucleotides read TGTGCCAGCACCCCCCGTCGGGTAGCGGGGGGTTCCAATGAGCAGTTCTTC. Translated, it gives CASTPRRVAGGSNEQFF.

The chain has TRBV14 and TRBJ2-7; 9 bases align to TRBD1. The trim removed 2 bases at V and 4 bases at J, leaving 3 bases unmatched. This CDR3 contains 14 residues. CDR1 SGHDN and CDR2 FVKESK come from the germline V gene. The CDR3 loop reads CASSQLQGAYEQYF. The CDR3 coding sequence is TGTGCCAGCAGCCAACTACAGGGGGCTTACGAGCAGTACTTC.